The sequence of this T cell receptor beta chain was determined in a study of CD8 T cells in Susac syndrome. A quantity of roughly 0.5 to 1 ug RNA underwent reverse transcription using random hexamers. TCRdb redid the calling of the immunoSEQ multiplex PCR reads with MiXCR, one entry per CDR3 protein. The table lists 150,000 to 250,000 distinct CDR3 sequences, around 96% of them singletons. Germline CDR1 reads LGHDT; CDR2 reads YNNKEL (reference sequence). CDR3 length: 14 residues. The V gene lost 4 bases and the J gene lost 1 base, with 11 bases spanning the gap. The V gene is TRBV3-1, the J gene TRBJ2-7; D unclear. The receptor was derived from a human donor with multiple sclerosis. The sequenced material came from CD4+ T cells from PBMCs. CDR3 DNA sequence: TGTGCCAGCAGCCCACAGACACCTTCCTACGAGCAGTACTTC. It specifies CASSPQTPSYEQYF.